The next 21 T cell receptor beta chains were all read from a single sample in a study of T cells in Graves' hyperthyroidism and ophthalmopathy. Amplification of TCR beta CDR3 regions was performed using RNA transcripts as template. In the first-round RT-PCR of the TCR CDR3, the HTBI primer set was used. Each CDR3 protein gets one entry after TCRdb re-called the multiplex PCR reads with MiXCR. The sample lists about 640,000 distinct CDR3 sequences; over 40% were seen once. Sequences were obtained from peripheral blood or thyroid tissue (not recorded which). These receptors came from an adult man with Graves' disease, either hyperthyroidism or ophthalmopathy (not recorded which).

This clonotype was seen once. A read error may explain this, as a much larger clone is one base away. The rearrangement uses TRBV7-9 and TRBJ1-1; D is unresolved. The CDR3 covers 13 residues. V lost 6 bases, J lost 1 base, and 9 bases lay in between. Germline V gene sequence: CDR1 SEHNR, CDR2 FQNEAQ (reference sequence). DNA for the CDR3: TGTGCCAGCAGAAAGGCAGGGAACACTGAAGCTTTCTTT. This translates into CASRKAGNTEAFF.

The V gene is TRBV24-1, the J gene TRBJ2-2; D perhaps matches TRBD1 (5 bases). Germline CDR1 reads KGHDR; CDR2 reads SFDVKD. This CDR3 has 12 residues. V was pared by 7 bases and J by 8 bases, with 10 bases between. CDR3 sequence reads: CATSSRTGELFF. Written as DNA, the CDR3 is TGTGCCACCAGCTCTAGGACAGGGGAGCTGTTTTTT.

V gene TRBV9 combines with J gene TRBJ1-2; no clear D gene. CDR3 size: 13 residues. V was trimmed by 4 bases and J by 3 bases, leaving 10 bases between them. CDR1 and CDR2 (germline): SGDLS, YYNGEE. The CDR3 DNA is TGTGCCAGCAGCCAAGATATGGACTATGGCTACACCTTC. The encoded protein is CASSQDMDYGYTF.

This chain links TRBV6-5 with TRBJ1-1; no clear D. The CDR3 extends over 14 amino acids. Germline V lookup: CDR1 MNHEY, CDR2 SVGAGI. The V end lost 0 bases, the J end lost 10 bases, and 15 bases lay between the germline ends. For the CDR3, the DNA is TGTGCCAGCAGTTACTCTCTTTCTGGGGTAGGAGCTTTCTTT. Residues: CASSYSLSGVGAFF.

The chain employs TRBV25-1 and TRBJ1-6; 7 bases line up with TRBD1. Germline lookup yields CDR1 MGHDK and CDR2 SYGVNS. The CDR3 totals 15 residues. Here the CDR3 reads CASEGTATKNSPLHF. The CDR3 DNA is TGTGCTAGTGAAGGGACAGCGACTAAGAATTCACCCCTCCACTTT.

This clonotype was recorded at least ten times. This rearrangement joins TRBV29-1 to TRBJ1-2; 8 bases match TRBD1. The J segment lost 7 bases and the V segment lost 0 bases, leaving 1 base of the junction unmatched. The V gene's germline CDR1 is SQVTM and CDR2 ANQGSEA. The CDR3 has 12 residues. The CDR3 is CSVEEDRAGYTF. The CDR3 nucleotides are TGCAGCGTTGAAGAGGACAGGGCTGGCTACACCTTC.

This clonotype was observed many times. The rearrangement links TRBV7-9 to TRBJ2-7; TRBD1 aligns across 10 bases. V lost 5 bases to trimming and J lost 5 bases; unmatched junction nucleotides: 6. Germline CDR1 reads SEHNR; CDR2 reads FQNEAQ (reference sequence). The length of the CDR3 is 14 residues. The CDR3 DNA reads as TGTGCCAGCAGCCCGCAGGGACAGGGGAACGAGCAGTACTTC. Translating it yields CASSPQGQGNEQYF. The full variable domain, completed using reference TRBV7-9 and TRBJ2-7, is DTGVSQNPRHKITKRGQNVTFRCDPISEHNRLYWYRQTLGQGPEFLTYFQNEAQLEKSRLLSDRFSAERPKGSFSTLEIQRTEQGDSAMYLCASSPQGQGNEQYFGPGTRLTVT.

This clonotype was recorded a few times. One end of the junction is discordant with germline, which a read error may explain. The genes are TRBV10-3 and TRBJ1-5, with D unclear. Germline V gene sequence: CDR1 ENHRY, CDR2 SYGVKD. The CDR3 contains 14 residues. Written as DNA, the CDR3 is TGTGCCAGCAGTGGAGGTTTTAGCAATCAGCCCCAGCATTTT. It codes for CASSGGFSNQPQHF.

The chain employs TRBV6-4 and TRBJ2-5; TRBD2 aligns across 8 bases. CDR1 and CDR2 (germline): MRHNA, SNTAGT. Trimming took 6 bases from V and 9 from J; bases not matched to a gene: 12. The CDR3 runs 14 residues. Here the CDR3 reads CASRDPTSATAQYF. CDR3 in DNA: TGTGCCAGCAGGGACCCGACTAGCGCAACGGCCCAGTACTTC.

The chain links TRBV24-1 to TRBJ1-2; maybe TRBD1 (6 bases). Germline V gene lookup returns CDR1 KGHDR and CDR2 SFDVKD. V lost 7 bases and J 7 bases, leaving 15 bases between the germline ends. The CDR3 is made up of 13 amino acids. DNA of the CDR3: TGTGCCACCAGAGACTATACAGGGCCTGGCTACACCTTC. It specifies CATRDYTGPGYTF.

CDR3 nucleotides: TGTGCCAGCAGGTTATACCCCGGGACAGAGGGAAAACTGTTTTTT. The encoded protein is CASRLYPGTEGKLFF. V is TRBV7-2 and J is TRBJ1-4, with TRBD1 identical over 7 bases. Germline V CDR1 and CDR2: SGHTA, FQGNSA. The CDR3 spans 15 residues. The V segment lost 6 bases and the J segment 10 bases; nucleotides outside the gene matches: 14.

The chain couples TRBV19 to TRBJ1-5; D might be TRBD1 (5 bases). The CDR3 has 15 amino acids. With 3 bases removed from V and 0 bases from J, the gap between germline ends came to 9 bases. Germline V gene sequence: CDR1 LNHDA, CDR2 SQIVND (reference sequence). The CDR3 here is CASSIQGFSNQPQHF. CDR3 bases: TGTGCCAGTAGTATCCAGGGATTTAGCAATCAGCCCCAGCATTTT.

Comment on this clonotype: Being one base from a much bigger clone, this may be a read error. The V and J genes are TRBV10-3 and TRBJ1-4; a weak D match, TRBD1 (5 bases). Looked up from germline, CDR1 is ENHRY and CDR2 is SYGVKD. The CDR3 is 15 residues long. V shed 3 bases and J shed 6 bases, with 14 bases lying between them. In nucleotides, the CDR3 is TGTGCCATCAGTGAAGGGGACCAGGGAGATGAAAAACTGTTTTTT. Translation gives CAISEGDQGDEKLFF.

At least ten counts were recorded for this clonotype. The chain is built from TRBV15 and TRBJ1-2; TRBD1 might be the D (6 bases). V was clipped by 0 bases and J by 8 bases, with 16 bases between them. This CDR3 is built from 15 residues. Germline values: CDR1 LNHNV, CDR2 YYDKDF (reference sequence). CDR3 loop: CATSRDRGAVGGYTF. In DNA, the CDR3 is TGTGCCACCAGCAGAGATCGGGGGGCTGTTGGGGGCTACACCTTC.

This chain uses TRBV29-1 with TRBJ1-1, with D unresolved. The CDR3 length is 13 residues. The germline V gene has CDR1 SQVTM and CDR2 ANQGSEA. V was clipped by 3 bases and J by 5 bases, with 13 bases between them. CDR3 in amino acids: CSVEAGIRTEAFF. CDR3 sequence (DNA): TGCAGCGTTGAGGCGGGGATTAGGACTGAAGCTTTCTTT.

The rearrangement uses TRBV2 and TRBJ2-5, with 8 nucleotides matching TRBD1. With the DNA end fitting TRBJ2-7 better, the J assignment may be wrong. Germline CDR1 SNHLY, CDR2 FYNNEI. There are 15 residues in the CDR3. CDR3: CASSPRDRGRNEQYF. CDR3 bases: TGTGCCAGCTCACCAAGAGACAGGGGTCGCAACGAGCAGTACTTC.

This clonotype was detected ten times or more. The chain uses TRBV20-1 and TRBJ2-5, with a tentative D call TRBD1 (6 bases). V dropped 1 base and J dropped 2 bases, with 8 bases sitting between them. This CDR3 region has 13 residues. Germline V gene lookup returns CDR1 DFQATT and CDR2 SNEGSKA (reference sequence). The CDR3 DNA sequence: TGCAGTGCTAGAGGACAGGCGCAAGAGACCCAGTACTTC. As protein: CSARGQAQETQYF.

This clonotype was observed many times. The chain employs TRBV7-2 and TRBJ1-3; D is uncertain. CDR3 length: 12 amino acids. The V end lost 3 bases, the J end lost 2 bases, and 2 bases lay between the germline ends. Germline V CDR1 and CDR2: SGHTA, FQGNSA. The CDR3 loop is CASSFPGNTIYF. In DNA, the CDR3 is TGTGCCAGCAGCTTCCCTGGAAACACCATATATTTT.

At least ten counts were recorded for this clonotype. V usage is TRBV29-1 and J usage is TRBJ1-2; 7 nucleotides agree with TRBD1. The CDR3 runs 15 residues. Trimming removed 8 bases from V and 4 bases from J; junction bases left unmatched: 16. Germline lookup yields CDR1 SQVTM and CDR2 ANQGSEA. The DNA for the CDR3 is TGCAGCTTCCGAGCGACAGGGATGGGAAGCTATGGCTACACCTTC. Translation: CSFRATGMGSYGYTF.

The CDR3 reads CSVGMETQYF. In DNA form, the CDR3 reads TGCAGCGTTGGGATGGAGACCCAGTACTTC. The chain is built from TRBV29-1 and TRBJ2-5, with unresolved D. The CDR3 is 10 amino acids. Germline V gene data show CDR1 as SQVTM and CDR2 as ANQGSEA. Trimming removed 4 bases at V and 5 bases at J, with 5 bases between.

This chain links TRBV7-2 with TRBJ2-5, with TRBD2 matching 10 bases. The V and J ends lost 7 bases and 5 bases, in that order; junction bases with no gene match: 10. The germline V gene encodes CDR1 SGHTA and CDR2 FQGNSA. The CDR3 extends over 15 amino acids. CDR3 in amino acids: CASTGQAGLAETQYF. CDR3 DNA: TGTGCCAGCACAGGGCAGGCGGGACTAGCGGAGACCCAGTACTTC.